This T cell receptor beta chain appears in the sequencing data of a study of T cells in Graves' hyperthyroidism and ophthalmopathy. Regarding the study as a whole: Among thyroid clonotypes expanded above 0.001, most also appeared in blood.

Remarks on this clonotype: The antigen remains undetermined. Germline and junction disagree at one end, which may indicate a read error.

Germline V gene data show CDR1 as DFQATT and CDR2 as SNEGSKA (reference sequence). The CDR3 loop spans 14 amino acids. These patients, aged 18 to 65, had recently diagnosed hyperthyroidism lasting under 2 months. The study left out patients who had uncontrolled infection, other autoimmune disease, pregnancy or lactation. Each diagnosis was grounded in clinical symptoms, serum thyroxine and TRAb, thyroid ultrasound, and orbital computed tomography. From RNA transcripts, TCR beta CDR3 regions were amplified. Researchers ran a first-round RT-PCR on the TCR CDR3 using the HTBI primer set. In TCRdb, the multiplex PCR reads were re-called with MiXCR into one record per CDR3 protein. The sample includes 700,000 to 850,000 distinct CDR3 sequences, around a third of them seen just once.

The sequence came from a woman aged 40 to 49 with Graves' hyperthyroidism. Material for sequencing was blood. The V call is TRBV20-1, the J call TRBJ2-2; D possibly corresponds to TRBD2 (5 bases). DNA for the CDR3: TGCAGTGCTCCTACTTGGAGGAACGCCGGGGAGCTGTTTTTT. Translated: CSAPTWRNAGELFF.